This TCR beta chain was recovered during a study of tumor-infiltrating lymphocytes in oesophageal squamous cell carcinoma. Comment on this clonotype: A read error may produce the germline difference seen at one junction end.

TCRdb independently ran MiXCR on the PCR reads; one entry per CDR3 protein. The profile shows about 18,000 distinct CDR3 sequences, less than 45% of them singletons. Germline CDR1 reads SGHNT; CDR2 reads YYREEE (reference sequence). There are 16 residues in the CDR3. This receptor was taken from a male donor with esophageal squamous cell carcinoma. The sample comprised esophageal tumor tissue. The rearrangement uses TRBV5-4 and TRBJ2-1, with 14 bases aligning to TRBD2. CDR3: CASSLGGTSGRNEQFF. The CDR3 DNA reads as TGCGCCAGCAGCTTGGGAGGGACTAGCGGGAGAAATGAGCAGTTCTTC.